This T cell receptor beta chain is from a study of T cell clusters in autoimmune cytopenias. At the level of the study: Per sample, median TRB depth was approximately 47,000 reads, yielding a median around 2,400 distinct clonotypes.

Considering frequency, this clonotype is medium-sized. The antigen is undetermined. TRB was amplified from roughly 0.25 ug of peripheral blood genomic DNA per sample. This CDR3 region has 14 residues. CDR1 and CDR2 from the germline V gene are WSHSY and SAAADI. One tube held mixed TRB-A and TRB-B primer pools for touch-down PCR. From the multiplex PCR reads, TCRdb lists one entry per CDR3 protein and no DNA. This listing includes more than 6,500 distinct CDR3 sequences. Study-level points and caveats: Primary autoimmune cytopenia patients appeared to lack physiological T cell clusters present in healthy donors. The T cell clusters were defined only in silico, without experimental functional validation. The cluster-lack signature was not seen for secondary cytopenia versus chronic lymphocytic leukemia.

This sequence was found in a human donor with an autoimmune cytopenia or autoimmune hepatitis (not recorded which). Sequencing used peripheral blood. This chain uses TRBV10-2 with TRBJ1-4; TCRdb picks TRBD1, but there is no DNA to check that call. The CDR3 is CATTRQATNEKLFF.